These 27 T cell receptor beta chains share one sample of origin, sequenced in a study of T cell repertoires in cytomegalovirus infection. TCRdb fed the reads into MiXCR, producing one record per CDR3 protein. The data contain about 740,000 distinct CDR3 sequences, around 31% of them seen just once; the ten biggest clones take up about 18%. Antigens of these TCRs are unknown. Source: cultured PBMCs, taken from culture after CMV antigen stimulation. These receptors originate from a human donor in good health (CMV status not recorded). Some clones in this sample may be carry-over from other donors' samples.

This clonotype was counted only a few times. This rearrangement joins TRBV6-1 to TRBJ1-6; no clear D gene. V was shortened by 6 bases and J by 0 bases, with 6 bases between the two germline ends. The CDR3 is 14 residues long. CDR1 and CDR2 from the germline V gene are MNHNS and SASEGT. The CDR3 coding sequence is TGTGCCAGCAGGTTGATCTCCTATAATTCACCCCTCCACTTT. The encoded protein is CASRLISYNSPLHF.

A few counts support this clonotype. The V and J genes are TRBV6-1 and TRBJ2-7; a weak D match, TRBD1 (5 bases). Looked up from germline, CDR1 is MNHNS and CDR2 is SASEGT. V was cut by 1 base and J by 2 bases, with 12 bases left in between. This CDR3 region has 15 residues. This chain's CDR3 is CASSEVQGGPYEQYF. Written as DNA, the CDR3 is TGTGCCAGCAGTGAAGTCCAGGGTGGCCCCTACGAGCAGTACTTC.

This clonotype has only a few counts. The rearrangement links TRBV7-8 to TRBJ1-4, with D possibly TRBD1 on 5 matching bases. The CDR3 contains 15 residues. Trimming took 7 bases from V and 6 from J, leaving 18 bases between them. Per the germline V gene, CDR1 is SGHVS and CDR2 is FQNEAQ. The CDR3 bases are TGTGCCAGCAACCCGACAGATAATAAGGATGAAAAACTGTTTTTT. Amino acid sequence: CASNPTDNKDEKLFF.

With regard to this clonotype: A read error may produce the germline difference seen at one junction end. This chain connects TRBV7-8 to TRBJ2-7; tentative D call: TRBD2 (5 bases). Germline assignment: CDR1 SGHVS and CDR2 FQNEAQ. The CDR3 is 12 amino acids. CDR3 nucleotide sequence: TGTGACAGCAGCACCCGGGGATACGAGCAGTACTTC. This codes for CDSSTRGYEQYF.

This clonotype showed up many times. DNA of the CDR3: TGTGCCAGCAGCTTAGCTACTAGCGGGGGGGCCGTAAAGACCCAGTACTTC. This translates into CASSLATSGGAVKTQYF. This rearrangement joins TRBV7-8 to TRBJ2-5; TRBD2 matches at 13 bases. The CDR3 loop spans 17 amino acids. Germline CDR1 is SGHVS and CDR2 is FQNEAQ. Trimming took 0 bases from V and 6 from J; bases not matched to a gene: 7.

The genes are TRBV20-1 and TRBJ2-1; TRBD2 agrees at 12 bases. Unmatched junction bases numbered 4, after V lost 6 bases and J lost 7 bases. Germline-derived CDR1 and CDR2 are DFQATT and SNEGSKA (reference sequence). The CDR3 runs to 13 residues. The CDR3 protein is CSAGLAGTNEQFF. For the CDR3, the DNA is TGCAGTGCCGGACTAGCGGGAACGAATGAGCAGTTCTTC.

This clonotype was found a few times. This chain connects TRBV28 to TRBJ1-6; D ambiguous. The CDR3 is made up of 18 amino acids. Deletions cut 2 bases from V and 8 bases from J, with 22 bases between. Germline lookup yields CDR1 MDHEN and CDR2 SYDVKM. The CDR3: CASSLRVSRSHFHSPLHF. CDR3 nucleotides: TGTGCCAGCAGTTTACGGGTCAGCCGGAGCCATTTTCATTCACCCCTCCACTTT. Variable domain in full (rest from reference TRBV28 and TRBJ1-6): DVKVTQSSRYLVKRTGEKVFLECVQDMDHENMFWYRQDPGLGLRLIYFSYDVKMKEKGDIPEGYSVSREKKERFSLILESASTNQTSMYLCASSLRVSRSHFHSPLHFGNGTRLTVT.

This clonotype was observed a handful of times. This chain links TRBV6-6 with TRBJ1-1; TRBD1 agrees at 7 bases. The V gene's germline CDR1 is MNHNY and CDR2 SVGAGI (reference sequence). The CDR3 sequence is 13 residues long. The V gene end was trimmed by 6 bases and the J gene end by 8 bases; junction bases not matched to a gene: 9. The CDR3 nucleotides read TGTGCCAGCAGGGGACAGCGGACTTCCGAAGCTTTCTTT. This gives the protein CASRGQRTSEAFF.

This clonotype was recorded many times. The rearrangement joins TRBV7-9 to TRBJ2-1; TRBD2 agrees at 8 bases. The CDR3 spans 17 residues. Trimming took 5 bases from V and 2 from J; bases not matched to a gene: 11. The germline V gene has CDR1 SEHNR and CDR2 FQNEAQ (reference sequence). The CDR3 protein is CASSAGSRGGTYNEQFF. The CDR3 nucleotides read TGTGCCAGCAGCGCCGGATCTCGGGGGGGAACCTACAATGAGCAGTTCTTC.

DNA for the CDR3: TGTGCCACCAGGCGATCCCGGGACATTGGGGAAGCTTTCTTT. It specifies CATRRSRDIGEAFF. The chain combines TRBV7-9 with TRBJ1-1; D is perhaps TRBD1 (6 bases). The V end lost 10 bases, the J end lost 8 bases, and 23 bases lay between the germline ends. Germline assignment: CDR1 SEHNR and CDR2 FQNEAQ (reference sequence). This CDR3 comprises 14 residues. Looking up the rest from reference TRBV7-9 and TRBJ1-1 gives the full variable domain: DTGVSQNPRHKITKRGQNVTFRCDPISEHNRLYWYRQTLGQGPEFLTYFQNEAQLEKSRLLSDRFSAERPKGSFSTLEIQRTEQGDSAMYLCATRRSRDIGEAFFGQGTRLTVV.

This clonotype was found a few times. The genes are TRBV7-9 and TRBJ2-5; perhaps D is TRBD1 or TRBD2 (5 bases each). V was clipped by 10 bases and J by 5 bases, with 17 bases between them. From germline, CDR1 is SEHNR and CDR2 FQNEAQ (reference sequence). There are 13 residues in the CDR3. This CDR3 is CATPGLSEETQYF. For the CDR3, the DNA is TGTGCCACCCCGGGGCTCAGTGAGGAGACCCAGTACTTC.

The gene calls are TRBV2 and TRBJ2-2, with a weak D call TRBD1 (6 bases). The CDR3 loop spans 16 amino acids. Trimming removed 2 bases at V and 4 bases at J, with 14 bases between. CDR1 is SNHLY and CDR2 is FYNNEI in the germline V gene. The CDR3 sequence: CASSETEGQSTGELFF. For the CDR3, the DNA is TGTGCCAGCAGTGAAACTGAGGGACAAAGCACCGGGGAGCTGTTTTTT.

The genes are TRBV11-1 and TRBJ2-6, with 7 nucleotides matching TRBD2. The CDR3 consists of 15 residues. The germline V gene encodes CDR1 SGHAT and CDR2 FQDESV (reference sequence). The V gene end was trimmed by 5 bases and the J gene end by 2 bases; junction bases not matched to a gene: 3. The CDR3 spells CASSPRGTGANVLTF. CDR3 nucleotides: TGTGCCAGCAGCCCGCGGGGGACTGGGGCCAACGTCCTGACTTTC.

The chain couples TRBV6-2 or TRBV6-3 to TRBJ2-1; maybe TRBD2 (6 bases). There are 12 residues in the CDR3. Germline V gene data show CDR1 as MNHEY and CDR2 as SVGEGT. V dropped 2 bases and J dropped 9 bases, with 8 bases sitting between them. The CDR3 DNA sequence: TGTGCCAGCAGTTACAGACTAGGTGAGCAGTTCTTC. The encoded protein is CASSYRLGEQFF.

Regarding this clonotype: It may be a read error: a sequence one base away is much more abundant. No conserved phenylalanine or tryptophan ends this CDR3, so it is likely a read error. The rearrangement joins TRBV7-2 to TRBJ1-1; D might be TRBD1 (6 bases). This CDR3 has 14 residues. The ends were cut back, 4 bases at V and 3 bases at J, with 12 bases in the middle. Germline V CDR1 and CDR2: SGHTA, FQGNSA. Here the CDR3 DNA reads TGTGCCAGCAGCTCCCGGGGGCAATACACTGAAGCTTTCCTT. Encoded protein: CASSSRGQYTEAFL.

This sequence joins TRBV7-9 and TRBJ1-5; tentatively, D is TRBD1 (5 bases). CDR3 length: 13 residues. The V gene's germline CDR1 is SEHNR and CDR2 FQNEAQ (reference sequence). V was trimmed by 5 bases and J by 5 bases, leaving 10 bases between them. Here the CDR3 DNA reads TGTGCCAGCAGCCATTCGGGGCATCAGCCCCAGCATTTT. Protein: CASSHSGHQPQHF. Looking up the rest from reference TRBV7-9 and TRBJ1-5 gives the full variable domain: DTGVSQNPRHKITKRGQNVTFRCDPISEHNRLYWYRQTLGQGPEFLTYFQNEAQLEKSRLLSDRFSAERPKGSFSTLEIQRTEQGDSAMYLCASSHSGHQPQHFGDGTRLSIL.

This clonotype was recorded at least ten times. J is TRBJ2-1 and V is TRBV19; 11 bases line up with TRBD2. Germline lookup yields CDR1 LNHDA and CDR2 SQIVND (reference sequence). The CDR3 is 16 residues long. V shed 10 bases, J shed 2 bases, and the junction held 10 bases outside the gene matches. The CDR3 loop is CATSRGLADTYNEQFF. The DNA for the CDR3 is TGTGCCACATCCCGGGGACTAGCGGATACCTACAATGAGCAGTTCTTC.

The gene calls are TRBV5-4 and TRBJ2-3; 8 positions match TRBD1. Germline CDR1 is SGHNT and CDR2 is YYREEE (reference sequence). The CDR3 contains 15 residues. J was trimmed by 2 bases and V by 4 bases; bases with no gene match: 6. The CDR3 loop is CASSLTGVYTDTQYF. The CDR3 region has the DNA TGTGCCAGCAGCCTGACAGGGGTCTACACAGATACGCAGTATTTT. The entire variable domain, with the rest obtained from reference TRBV5-4 and TRBJ2-3, is as follows: ETGVTQSPTHLIKTRGQQVTLRCSSQSGHNTVSWYQQALGQGPQFIFQYYREEENGRGNFPPRFSGLQFPNYSSELNVNALELDDSALYLCASSLTGVYTDTQYFGPGTRLTVL.

A few counts support this clonotype. The CDR3 here is CASSLGVGFTEAFF. DNA for the CDR3: TGTGCCAGCAGTTTGGGAGTAGGGTTCACTGAAGCTTTCTTT. The rearrangement joins TRBV12-3 or TRBV12-4 to TRBJ1-1; D call uncertain. The CDR3 covers 14 residues. V was trimmed by 3 bases and J by 4 bases, leaving 12 bases between them.

The chain has TRBV2 and TRBJ2-1; TRBD1 or TRBD2 may be the D gene (5 bases each). Between the trimmed V and J ends, which lost 5 bases and 12 bases, there was a span of 11 bases. The CDR3 is 11 amino acids. Germline loops: CDR1 SNHLY, CDR2 FYNNEI. CDR3 amino acids: CASSSGTGQFF. As DNA, the CDR3 is TGTGCCAGCAGTTCCGGGACGGGGCAGTTCTTC.

The chain has TRBV6-1 and TRBJ1-1; D not resolved. V was cut by 0 bases and J by 8 bases, with 7 bases left in between. This CDR3 region has 12 residues. The germline CDR1 and CDR2 sequences are MNHNS and SASEGT. Here the CDR3 reads CASSEARAEAFF. CDR3 coding DNA: TGTGCCAGCAGTGAAGCTAGGGCCGAAGCTTTCTTT.

In this sample, this clonotype turned up a few times. The chain employs TRBV27 and TRBJ2-7; D gene unclear. V shed 3 bases and J shed 4 bases, with 13 bases lying between them. Germline V gene lookup returns CDR1 MNHEY and CDR2 SMNVEV (reference sequence). The CDR3 loop spans 14 amino acids. CDR3 coding DNA: TGTGCCAGCAGTTTTAGTCTAGTAGGGTACGAGCAGTACTTC. Encoded protein: CASSFSLVGYEQYF.

The V and J genes are TRBV6-2 or TRBV6-3 and TRBJ1-4; the D gene is possibly TRBD1 (5 bases). The CDR3 covers 13 residues. V was trimmed by 6 bases and J by 10 bases, leaving 15 bases between them. Germline CDR1 and CDR2: MNHEY and SVGEGT. CDR3 sequence: CASRGPSYGKLFF. CDR3 in DNA: TGTGCCAGCAGGGGACCCTCCTATGGAAAACTGTTTTTT.

This chain uses TRBV24-1 with TRBJ2-3; 9 bases align to TRBD1. Germline V CDR1 and CDR2: KGHDR, SFDVKD. Unmatched junction bases numbered 7, after V lost 3 bases and J lost 7 bases. The CDR3 sequence is 15 residues long. CDR3: CATSDGGTGRYTQYF. CDR3 bases: TGTGCCACCAGTGATGGGGGGACAGGGAGATATACGCAGTATTTT.

The chain is built from TRBV5-6 and TRBJ1-2; D uncertain. V was pared by 6 bases and J by 2 bases, with 14 bases between. Germline CDR1 SGHDT, CDR2 YYEEEE. This CDR3 contains 14 residues. CDR3 sequence: CASNTMIVNYGYTF. CDR3 sequence (DNA): TGTGCCAGCAACACCATGATTGTGAACTATGGCTACACCTTC.

The chain links TRBV27 to TRBJ2-3; the D gene is possibly TRBD2 (5 bases). In germline, CDR1 is MNHEY, CDR2 SMNVEV (reference sequence). Trimming took 5 bases from V and 0 from J, leaving 15 bases between them. The CDR3 extends over 16 amino acids. CDR3 amino acids: CASSPYGLLSTDTQYF. CDR3 in DNA: TGTGCCAGCAGTCCCTACGGACTCCTTAGCACAGATACGCAGTATTTT.

In its sample, this clonotype was seen a few times. The gene calls are TRBV4-1 and TRBJ1-1; perhaps TRBD1 as D (5 bases). The V gene lost 0 bases and the J gene lost 4 bases, with 9 bases spanning the gap. The CDR3 loop spans 14 amino acids. Germline-derived CDR1 and CDR2 are MGHRA and YSYEKL. The CDR3 nucleotides read TGCGCCAGCAGCCAAGAAAGGGGAAGCACTGAAGCTTTCTTT. It yields the protein CASSQERGSTEAFF.